The next 20 T cell receptor beta chains were all read from a single sample in a study of blood T cell repertoires in COVID-19. Data came from immunoSEQ multiplex PCR; TCRdb stores just in-frame clones and leaves some out. This table has 35,000 to 45,000 clones, roughly 84% appearing once. The sequenced sample consisted of peripheral blood. The receptor source for this set is a man between 60 and 70 years old with active COVID-19.

The CDR3 DNA is TGTGCCAGCAGTTTAGGGCCTTTTAATGGCTACACCTTC. This encodes CASSLGPFNGYTF. The chain carries TRBV28 and TRBJ1-2; D is ambiguous. CDR1 and CDR2 from the germline V gene are MDHEN and SYDVKM. The CDR3 contains 13 residues. V shed 2 bases and J shed 6 bases, with 10 bases lying between them.

The chain has TRBV10-1 and TRBJ2-7; 10 bases match TRBD1. J gave up 1 base and V 0 bases, and 0 bases lay outside the gene matches. CDR1 WNHNN and CDR2 SYGVQD come from the germline V gene (reference sequence). The CDR3 is made up of 15 amino acids. CDR3 protein: CASSESGQGSYEQYF. The CDR3 coding sequence is TGCGCCAGCAGTGAGTCGGGACAGGGGTCCTACGAGCAGTACTTC.

V is TRBV19 and J is TRBJ2-7; D is unclear. Germline V CDR1 and CDR2: LNHDA, SQIVND (reference sequence). V was shortened by 6 bases and J by 4 bases, with 13 bases between the two germline ends. CDR3 size: 13 residues. In nucleotides, the CDR3 is TGTGCCAGTAGCCCAGAATCCCGATACGAGCAGTACTTC. This codes for CASSPESRYEQYF.

V gene TRBV6-4 combines with J gene TRBJ2-7; D is uncertain. The CDR3 runs to 15 residues. Trimming pared 0 bases from V and 2 bases from J, leaving 11 bases between. Germline CDR1 is MRHNA and CDR2 is SNTAGT. CDR3 loop: CASSDSPMSPYEQYF. The CDR3 DNA sequence: TGTGCCAGCAGTGACTCCCCGATGAGTCCCTACGAGCAGTACTTC.

The rearrangement links TRBV9 to TRBJ2-7; 8 nucleotides line up with TRBD1. This CDR3 region has 14 residues. V lost 3 bases to trimming and J lost 4 bases; unmatched junction nucleotides: 6. In germline, CDR1 is SGDLS, CDR2 YYNGEE. The CDR3 coding sequence is TGTGCCAGCAGCGAAGGACAGGGAGGATACGAGCAGTACTTC. It translates to CASSEGQGGYEQYF. Drawing the rest from reference TRBV9 and TRBJ2-7, the complete variable domain is DSGVTQTPKHLITATGQRVTLRCSPRSGDLSVYWYQQSLDQGLQFLIQYYNGEERAKGNILERFSAQQFPDLHSELNLSSLELGDSALYFCASSEGQGGYEQYFGPGTRLTVT.

V usage is TRBV29-1 and J usage is TRBJ1-1; 7 nucleotides agree with TRBD1. CDR3 length: 16 amino acids. Germline-derived CDR1 and CDR2 are SQVTM and ANQGSEA. V lost 5 bases to trimming and J lost 4 bases; unmatched junction nucleotides: 16. The CDR3 region has the DNA TGCAGCGTTAACCCCGGATTGACAGGGAGGCCCACTGAAGCTTTCTTT. Amino acid sequence: CSVNPGLTGRPTEAFF.

This clone was detected only once. The genes are TRBV7-3 and TRBJ2-3; D might be TRBD2 (6 bases). From germline, CDR1 is SGHTA and CDR2 FQGTGA. This CDR3 comprises 15 residues. The V and J ends lost 1 base and 3 bases respectively, with 11 bases between them. The CDR3 loop is CASSLMGGTTDTQYF. As DNA, the CDR3 is TGTGCCAGCAGCTTAATGGGCGGGACGACAGATACGCAGTATTTT.

The gene calls are TRBV5-4 and TRBJ2-4; TRBD1 agrees at 8 bases. Germline V gives CDR1 SGHNT, CDR2 YYREEE (reference sequence). V gave up 0 bases and J gave up 7 bases; unmatched junction bases: 6. The length of the CDR3 is 15 residues. In DNA, the CDR3 is TGTGCCAGCAGCTTGGGACAGGGGAACCAGAACATTCAGTACTTC. This sequence encodes CASSLGQGNQNIQYF.

The chain employs TRBV7-9 and TRBJ2-5, with D tentatively TRBD1 (5 bases). The germline V gene has CDR1 SEHNR and CDR2 FQNEAQ (reference sequence). V was clipped by 4 bases and J by 3 bases, with 9 bases between them. The CDR3 extends over 13 amino acids. The CDR3 loop reads CASSSQEKETQYF. CDR3 DNA: TGTGCCAGCAGCTCACAGGAGAAAGAGACCCAGTACTTC.

The V and J genes are TRBV12-3 or TRBV12-4 and TRBJ2-1; the D gene is possibly TRBD1 (6 bases). With 6 bases removed from V and 8 bases from J, the gap between germline ends came to 14 bases. The CDR3 is made up of 13 amino acids. This CDR3 reads CASSLNRVDEQFF. The DNA of the CDR3 is TGTGCCAGCAGCCTAAACAGGGTGGATGAGCAGTTCTTC.

The chain employs TRBV28 and TRBJ1-1; 8 positions agree with TRBD1. CDR1 MDHEN and CDR2 SYDVKM come from the germline V gene. The CDR3 is made up of 16 amino acids. V trimming: 7 bases; J trimming: 0 bases; junction bases outside the gene matches: 10. The CDR3, as DNA: TGTGCCAGCACCCAGACAGGGGAAAACTTGAACACTGAAGCTTTCTTT. This translates into CASTQTGENLNTEAFF.

The chain links TRBV5-5 to TRBJ2-7; TRBD1 matches at 9 bases. Per germline, CDR1 SGHKS and CDR2 YYEKEE (reference sequence). After removal of 4 bases from V and 6 bases from J, the junction contained 8 bases not matched to a gene. This CDR3 comprises 14 residues. The CDR3 protein is CASSPRDRVIEQYF. The CDR3 nucleotides are TGTGCCAGCAGCCCCCGGGACAGGGTTATCGAGCAGTACTTC.

The V gene is TRBV3-1 (or the pseudogene TRBV3-2), the J gene TRBJ1-5; D remains unclear. The CDR3 is made up of 14 amino acids. The V and J ends lost 3 bases and 5 bases respectively, with 11 bases between them. Per the germline V gene, CDR1 is LGHDT and CDR2 is YNNKEL (reference sequence). For the CDR3, the DNA is TGTGCCAGCAGCCAGGGCATTTCTGATCAGCCCCAGCATTTT. It yields the protein CASSQGISDQPQHF.

The chain has TRBV3-1 (or the pseudogene TRBV3-2) and TRBJ2-6; tentatively, D is TRBD2 (5 bases). V was clipped by 4 bases and J by 1 base, with 8 bases between them. This CDR3 spans 15 amino acids. The germline V gene encodes CDR1 LGHDT and CDR2 YNNKEL (reference sequence). CDR3 in DNA: TGTGCCAGCAGCCCCGAGGGTTCTGGGGCCAACGTCCTGACTTTC. It codes for CASSPEGSGANVLTF.

The sample holds a few counts of this clone. The chain carries TRBV6-2 or TRBV6-3 and TRBJ2-7, with TRBD2 matching over 10 bases. Germline CDR1 MNHEY, CDR2 SVGEGT. CDR3 size: 14 residues. V gave up 6 bases and J gave up 6 bases; unmatched junction bases: 8. CDR3 sequence (DNA): TGTGCCAGCAGCGTCCTAGCGGGAGTACCCGAGCAGTACTTC. This sequence encodes CASSVLAGVPEQYF.

The chain couples TRBV4-1 to TRBJ2-5; TRBD2 aligns across 11 bases. Unmatched junction bases numbered 10, after V lost 0 bases and J lost 1 base. The CDR3 has 19 residues. The germline gives CDR1 MGHRA, CDR2 YSYEKL. The CDR3 region is CASSQDRGTSGSFQETQYF. As DNA, the CDR3 is TGCGCCAGCAGCCAAGATAGGGGGACTAGCGGTTCGTTCCAAGAGACCCAGTACTTC.

The chain links TRBV9 to TRBJ2-2, with 8 bases matching TRBD2. The length of the CDR3 is 16 residues. The V segment lost 1 base and the J segment 5 bases; nucleotides outside the gene matches: 7. From germline, CDR1 is SGDLS and CDR2 YYNGEE. The CDR3 DNA is TGTGCCAGCAGCGTATTGAGCGGGAGTAATACCGGGGAGCTGTTTTTT. As protein: CASSVLSGSNTGELFF.

The chain links TRBV19 to TRBJ2-7; TRBD1 is a possible D gene (6 bases). The ends were cut back, 4 bases at V and 1 base at J, with 14 bases in the middle. Germline CDR1 and CDR2: LNHDA and SQIVND (reference sequence). The CDR3 loop spans 15 amino acids. The CDR3 loop is CASSTSGTPSYEQYF. The CDR3 DNA reads as TGTGCCAGTAGTACTTCCGGGACACCTTCCTACGAGCAGTACTTC.

V and J are TRBV28 and TRBJ1-2; D unresolved. Trimming pared 5 bases from V and 1 base from J, leaving 20 bases between. The germline V gene encodes CDR1 MDHEN and CDR2 SYDVKM. CDR3 size: 17 residues. The CDR3, as DNA: TGTGCCAGCAGTCAAGTTTATTTTAGGGAGTATAACTATGGCTACACCTTC. Translation: CASSQVYFREYNYGYTF.

The chain combines TRBV29-1 with TRBJ1-1; 7 bases are a match to TRBD1. Germline values: CDR1 SQVTM, CDR2 ANQGSEA. This CDR3 contains 10 residues. V gave up 5 bases and J gave up 8 bases; unmatched junction bases: 2. CDR3 region: CSVRTGEAFF. In DNA, the CDR3 is TGCAGCGTTAGGACAGGCGAAGCTTTCTTT.